These 5 T cell receptor beta chains came from one sample sequenced in a study of blood T cells in healthy people across ages. The use of a sample-barcoded 5' primer and a J-beta primer mix characterized a second PCR of roughly 7 to 11 cycles. TCRdb re-analysed the 5' RACE reads in MiXCR, keeping a single row per CDR3 protein. The sample carries about a million distinct CDR3 sequences, under 50% recorded once. The sequencing input was blood. These receptors originate from a man aged 30 to 39 in good health.

This clonotype was seen a few times. The rearrangement joins TRBV3-1 to TRBJ2-7; 9 bases fit TRBD2. Germline assignment: CDR1 LGHDT and CDR2 YNNKEL (reference sequence). The CDR3 has 16 residues. V lost 1 base to trimming and J lost 2 bases; unmatched junction nucleotides: 6. DNA of the CDR3: TGTGCCAGCAGCCAAGGAACTCGCGGGGGGGCCTACGAGCAGTACTTC. Protein: CASSQGTRGGAYEQYF.

The chain recombines TRBV6-5 with TRBJ2-7; possible D gene TRBD2, 5 bases. The V end lost 7 bases, the J end lost 1 base, and 11 bases lay between the germline ends. The CDR3 consists of 13 residues. From germline, CDR1 is MNHEY and CDR2 SVGAGI. The CDR3 protein is CASIGPGSYEQYF. CDR3 coding DNA: TGTGCCAGCATCGGTCCGGGGTCCTACGAGCAGTACTTC.

In its sample, this clonotype was seen once. Here the CDR3 reads CAISSTSGRTDTQYF. The CDR3 DNA reads TGTGCCATCAGTTCGACTAGCGGGAGGACAGATACGCAGTATTTT. The chain carries TRBV10-3 and TRBJ2-3; TRBD2 matches at 13 bases. The CDR3 totals 15 residues. The V gene's germline CDR1 is ENHRY and CDR2 SYGVKD. After removal of 5 bases from V and 3 bases from J, the junction contained 2 bases not matched to a gene.

This clonotype was seen a few times. This chain joins TRBV6-6 and TRBJ2-7; perhaps TRBD2 as D (5 bases). Trimming removed 11 bases from V and 3 bases from J, with 14 bases in between. The length of the CDR3 is 12 residues. Germline lookup yields CDR1 MNHNY and CDR2 SVGAGI (reference sequence). The CDR3 region is CAVGSGYYEQYF. For the CDR3, the DNA is TGTGCCGTCGGCAGCGGATACTACGAGCAGTACTTC.

There are a few counts of this clonotype. V and J are TRBV4-3 and TRBJ2-6, with unresolved D. Germline V CDR1 and CDR2: LGHNA, YSLEER. This CDR3 has 18 residues. V was trimmed by 0 bases and J by 0 bases, leaving 12 bases between them. The CDR3 is CASSQETATFSGANVLTF. CDR3 sequence (DNA): TGCGCCAGCAGCCAAGAAACAGCCACTTTCTCTGGGGCCAACGTCCTGACTTTC.